This passage covers 12 T cell receptor beta chains from one sample sequenced in a study of blood T cells in healthy people across ages (dated by TCRdb to between 2014 and 2016). Library preparation employed 5' RACE. Instrument used: Illumina HiSeq 2500. A second PCR of 7 to 11 cycles was performed with a sample-barcoded 5' primer and a J-beta primer mix. Using fastp at Q25 and MiXCR, TCRdb reprocessed the public reads and kept productive beta chains. A single entry per CDR3 protein holds the most common genes and DNA from its merged rows. In all, the sample holds fewer than 700,000 distinct CDR3 sequences, and 40% to 55% of those were seen once. The top ten clones comprise around 25% of the sample. Sequencing was done on a sample of blood. The receptors derive from a man older than 75 in good health.

This clonotype has just a few counts. The rearrangement links TRBV7-2 to TRBJ2-7, with D possibly matching TRBD1 (5 bases). With 5 bases removed from V and 0 bases from J, the gap between germline ends came to 14 bases. CDR3 length equals 15 residues. CDR1 and CDR2 (germline): SGHTA, FQGNSA. The CDR3 nucleotides read TGTGCCAGCAGCACCACTGGGGCTAGCTCCTACGAGCAGTACTTC. Translation gives CASSTTGASSYEQYF.

The J gene is TRBJ2-7, the V gene TRBV5-1; no definite D call. There are 13 residues in the CDR3. V shed 4 bases and J shed 3 bases, with 11 bases lying between them. Germline assignment: CDR1 SGHRS and CDR2 YFSETQ. CDR3 in amino acids: CASSVASSYEQYF. The DNA of the CDR3 is TGCGCCAGCAGCGTGGCCTCCAGCTACGAGCAGTACTTC.

This chain connects TRBV20-1 to TRBJ1-2, with 9 bases that match TRBD1. The trim removed 3 bases at V and 4 bases at J, leaving 9 bases unmatched. The CDR3 extends over 15 amino acids. The germline CDR1 and CDR2 sequences are DFQATT and SNEGSKA (reference sequence). Here the CDR3 reads CSASPGQGASYGYTF. The CDR3 DNA is TGCAGTGCTAGTCCGGGACAGGGTGCTTCCTATGGCTACACCTTC.

This clonotype has just one count. The chain couples TRBV2 to TRBJ2-3, with TRBD2 matching 7 bases. The CDR3 extends over 15 amino acids. V lost 5 bases to trimming and J lost 2 bases; unmatched junction nucleotides: 7. The germline V gene encodes CDR1 SNHLY and CDR2 FYNNEI. CDR3 loop: CASSMRAGDTDTQYF. CDR3 in DNA: TGTGCCAGCAGTATGCGTGCGGGGGACACAGATACGCAGTATTTT. Based on the CDR3 plus reference TRBV2 and TRBJ2-3, the full variable domain is EPEVTQTPSHQVTQMGQEVILRCVPISNHLYFYWYRQILGQKVEFLVSFYNNEISEKSEIFDDQFSVERPDGSNFTLKIRSTKLEDSAMYFCASSMRAGDTDTQYFGPGTRLTVL.

The sample holds many counts of this clonotype. The gene calls are TRBV6-5 and TRBJ2-3, with D perhaps given as TRBD1 or TRBD2 (5 bases each). Germline values: CDR1 MNHEY, CDR2 SVGAGI. The CDR3 loop spans 17 amino acids. The V gene lost 6 bases and the J gene lost 0 bases, with 19 bases spanning the gap. In DNA, the CDR3 is TGTGCCAGCAGGTCCTACGGATTTGGGGGAAGCACAGATACGCAGTATTTT. Residues: CASRSYGFGGSTDTQYF.

V is TRBV6-4 and J is TRBJ2-1, with 8 bases lining up with TRBD2. This CDR3 has 15 residues. The V gene's germline CDR1 is MRHNA and CDR2 SNTAGT. V lost 0 bases to trimming and J lost 3 bases; unmatched junction nucleotides: 1. The CDR3 protein is CASSDSAGGYNEQFF. CDR3 in DNA: TGTGCCAGCAGTGACTCGGCGGGAGGCTACAATGAGCAGTTCTTC.

V usage is TRBV15 and J usage is TRBJ2-5, with 7 bases fitting TRBD1. The V segment lost 3 bases and the J segment 5 bases; nucleotides outside the gene matches: 9. The CDR3 extends over 15 amino acids. CDR1 and CDR2 from the germline V gene are LNHNV and YYDKDF (reference sequence). The CDR3 region has the DNA TGTGCCACCAGCAGGGAAAGACAGGGTTGGGAGACCCAGTACTTC. Encoded protein: CATSRERQGWETQYF.

This clonotype was counted between two and nine times. The chain carries TRBV29-1 and TRBJ2-3; either TRBD1 or TRBD2 may fit D (6 bases each). Per the germline V gene, CDR1 is SQVTM and CDR2 is ANQGSEA. The V gene lost 8 bases and the J gene lost 6 bases, with 12 bases spanning the gap. The CDR3 is made up of 11 amino acids. The CDR3 DNA reads as TGCAGCTCGGGGGCGTCGGATACGCAGTATTTT. As protein: CSSGASDTQYF.

Comment on this clonotype: A clone one base away is much larger, so this may be a read error. The chain couples TRBV6-5 to TRBJ1-1; D not resolved. Germline assignment: CDR1 MNHEY and CDR2 SVGAGI. This CDR3 is 14 amino acids long. The CDR3 DNA sequence: TGTGCCAGCAGTGACTCGTACCTGAACACTGAAGCTTTCTTT. Residues: CASSDSYLNTEAFF.

The chain has TRBV7-3 and TRBJ2-5, with 11 nucleotides matching TRBD1. This CDR3 has 14 amino acids. J was trimmed by 8 bases and V by 2 bases; bases with no gene match: 4. The germline gives CDR1 SGHTA, CDR2 FQGTGA. The CDR3 loop is CASSLSGQGVTQYF. CDR3 DNA sequence: TGTGCCAGCAGCTTATCGGGACAGGGGGTAACCCAGTACTTC. Full variable domain (rest looked up from reference TRBV7-3 and TRBJ2-5): GAGVSQTPSNKVTEKGKYVELRCDPISGHTALYWYRQSLGQGPEFLIYFQGTGAADDSGLPNDRFFAVRPEGSVSTLKIQRTERGDSAVYLCASSLSGQGVTQYFGPGTRLLVL.

This chain links TRBV20-1 with TRBJ1-5; 10 bases match TRBD1. In germline, CDR1 is DFQATT, CDR2 SNEGSKA (reference sequence). The CDR3 length is 15 residues. V dropped 7 bases and J dropped 4; count of bases not matched to a gene: 10. The CDR3 sequence: CSVASPGQGNQPQHF. As DNA, the CDR3 is TGCAGTGTAGCATCGCCGGGACAGGGGAATCAGCCCCAGCATTTT.

A few counts support this clonotype. The chain combines TRBV6-5 with TRBJ1-1; 7 bases match TRBD1. The CDR3 has 15 residues. Germline V gene sequence: CDR1 MNHEY, CDR2 SVGAGI. V was pared by 6 bases and J by 2 bases, with 9 bases of the junction left unmatched. CDR3 nucleotides: TGTGCCAGCAGCTCACTGGGACAGCAAAACACTGAAGCTTTCTTT. Translating it yields CASSSLGQQNTEAFF.